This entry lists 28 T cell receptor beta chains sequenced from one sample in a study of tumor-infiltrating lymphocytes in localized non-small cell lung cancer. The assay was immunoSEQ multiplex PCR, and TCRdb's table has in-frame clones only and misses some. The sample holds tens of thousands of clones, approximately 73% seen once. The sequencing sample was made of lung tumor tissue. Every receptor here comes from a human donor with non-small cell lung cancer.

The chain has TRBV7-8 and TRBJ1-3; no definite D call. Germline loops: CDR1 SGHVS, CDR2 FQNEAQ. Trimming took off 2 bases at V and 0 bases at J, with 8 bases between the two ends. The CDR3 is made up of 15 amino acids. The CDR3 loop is CASSLSIYSGNTIYF. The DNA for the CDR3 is TGTGCCAGCAGCTTAAGTATCTACTCTGGAAACACCATATATTTT.

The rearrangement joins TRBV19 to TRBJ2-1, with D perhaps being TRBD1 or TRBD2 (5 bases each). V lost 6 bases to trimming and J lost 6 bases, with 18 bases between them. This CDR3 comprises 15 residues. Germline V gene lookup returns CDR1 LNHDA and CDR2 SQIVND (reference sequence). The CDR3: CASRPTGPPGNEQFF. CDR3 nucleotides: TGTGCCAGTAGGCCAACGGGACCGCCCGGCAATGAGCAGTTCTTC.

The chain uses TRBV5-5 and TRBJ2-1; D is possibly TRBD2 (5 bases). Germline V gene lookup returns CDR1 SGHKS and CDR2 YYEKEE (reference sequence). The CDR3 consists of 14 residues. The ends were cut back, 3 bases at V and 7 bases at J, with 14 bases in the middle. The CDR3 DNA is TGTGCCAGCAGCTCGGGCCCACGGGGTAATGAGCAGTTCTTC. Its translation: CASSSGPRGNEQFF.

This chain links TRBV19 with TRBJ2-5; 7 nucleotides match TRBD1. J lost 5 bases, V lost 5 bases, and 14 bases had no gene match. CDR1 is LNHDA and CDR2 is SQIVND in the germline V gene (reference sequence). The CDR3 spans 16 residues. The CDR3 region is CASSDVRGPLPETQYF. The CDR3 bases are TGTGCCAGTAGTGACGTTAGGGGGCCCTTACCGGAGACCCAGTACTTC.

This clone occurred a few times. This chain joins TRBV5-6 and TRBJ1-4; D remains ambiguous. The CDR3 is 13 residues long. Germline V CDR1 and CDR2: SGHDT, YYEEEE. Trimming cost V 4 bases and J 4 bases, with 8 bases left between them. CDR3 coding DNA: TGTGCCAGCAGCGGCAGTCTTAATGAAAAACTGTTTTTT. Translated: CASSGSLNEKLFF. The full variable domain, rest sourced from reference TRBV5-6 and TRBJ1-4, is DAGVTQSPTHLIKTRGQQVTLRCSPKSGHDTVSWYQQALGQGPQFIFQYYEEEERQRGNFPDRFSGHQFPNYSSELNVNALLLGDSALYLCASSGSLNEKLFFGSGTQLSVL.

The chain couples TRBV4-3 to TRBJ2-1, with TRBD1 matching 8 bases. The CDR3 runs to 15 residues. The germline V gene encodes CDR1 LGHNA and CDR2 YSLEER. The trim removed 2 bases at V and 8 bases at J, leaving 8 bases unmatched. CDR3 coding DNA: TGCGCCAGCAGCCAAAGGGACAGGTCGTGGGATGAGCAGTTCTTC. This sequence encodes CASSQRDRSWDEQFF.

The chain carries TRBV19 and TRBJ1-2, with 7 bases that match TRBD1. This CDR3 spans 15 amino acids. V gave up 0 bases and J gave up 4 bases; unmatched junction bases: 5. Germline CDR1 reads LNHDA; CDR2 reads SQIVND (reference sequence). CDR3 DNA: TGTGCCAGTAGTATAGATCCGGGACAGCCCTATGGCTACACCTTC. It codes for CASSIDPGQPYGYTF.

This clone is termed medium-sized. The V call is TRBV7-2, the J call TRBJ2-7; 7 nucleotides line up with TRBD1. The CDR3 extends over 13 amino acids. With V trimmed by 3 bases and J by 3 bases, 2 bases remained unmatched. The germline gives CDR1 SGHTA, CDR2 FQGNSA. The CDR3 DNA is TGTGCCAGCAGCTTTGGGGACAGCTACGAGCAGTACTTC. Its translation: CASSFGDSYEQYF.

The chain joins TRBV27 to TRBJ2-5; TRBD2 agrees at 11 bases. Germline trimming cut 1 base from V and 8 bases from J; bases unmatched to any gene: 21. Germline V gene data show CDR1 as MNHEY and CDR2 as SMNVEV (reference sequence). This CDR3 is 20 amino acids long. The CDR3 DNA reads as TGTGCCAGCAGTTTATTGTTCCCGGGTAGCGGGGGGGACAAGAGTCAAACCCAGTACTTC. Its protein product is CASSLLFPGSGGDKSQTQYF.

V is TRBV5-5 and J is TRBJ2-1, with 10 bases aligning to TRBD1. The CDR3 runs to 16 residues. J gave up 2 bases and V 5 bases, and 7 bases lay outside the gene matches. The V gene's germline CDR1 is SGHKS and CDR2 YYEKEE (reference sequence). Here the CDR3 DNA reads TGTGCCAGCAGTCTTGGACAGGGGGTCCCCTACAATGAGCAGTTCTTC. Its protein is CASSLGQGVPYNEQFF.

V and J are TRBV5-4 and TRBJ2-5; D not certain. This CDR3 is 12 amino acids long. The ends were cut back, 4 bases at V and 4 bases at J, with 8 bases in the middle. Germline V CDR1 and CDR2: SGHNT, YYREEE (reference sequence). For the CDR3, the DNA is TGTGCCAGCAGCCTGTGGGGAGAGACCCAGTACTTC. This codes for CASSLWGETQYF.

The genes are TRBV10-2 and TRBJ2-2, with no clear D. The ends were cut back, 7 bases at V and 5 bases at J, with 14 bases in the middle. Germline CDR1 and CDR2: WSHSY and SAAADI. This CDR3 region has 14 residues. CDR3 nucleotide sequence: TGCGCCAGCATCGACACCGGGCAGACCGGGGAGCTGTTTTTT. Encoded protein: CASIDTGQTGELFF.

In DNA, the CDR3 is TGCGCCAGCAGTGACGGATCCTCTGGAAACACCATATATTTT. This gives the protein CASSDGSSGNTIYF. The gene calls are TRBV10-1 and TRBJ1-3; D call uncertain. V lost 3 bases and J lost 0, with 6 bases in between. The CDR3 covers 14 residues. CDR1 and CDR2 (germline): WNHNN, SYGVQD (reference sequence).

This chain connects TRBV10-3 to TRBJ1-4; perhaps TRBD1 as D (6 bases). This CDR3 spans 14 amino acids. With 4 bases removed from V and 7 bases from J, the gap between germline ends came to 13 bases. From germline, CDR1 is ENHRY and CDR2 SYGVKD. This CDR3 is CAISGTEQGEKLFF. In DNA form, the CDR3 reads TGTGCCATCAGTGGGACCGAACAGGGTGAAAAACTGTTTTTT.

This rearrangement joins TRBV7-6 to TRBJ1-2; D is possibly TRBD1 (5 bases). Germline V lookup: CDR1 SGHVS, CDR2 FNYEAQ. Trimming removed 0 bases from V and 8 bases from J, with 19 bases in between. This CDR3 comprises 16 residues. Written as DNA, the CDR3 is TGTGCCAGCAGCTTAGCGCGGCCAGGGCAGAGTGGGGGCTACACCTTC. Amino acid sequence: CASSLARPGQSGGYTF.

The chain's CDR3 is CSVESRQGQAFF. As DNA, the CDR3 is TGCAGCGTTGAATCCCGACAGGGACAAGCTTTCTTT. The V and J genes are TRBV29-1 and TRBJ1-1; 7 bases line up with TRBD1. Germline lookup yields CDR1 SQVTM and CDR2 ANQGSEA. The CDR3 loop spans 12 amino acids. J lost 9 bases, V lost 2 bases, and 6 bases had no gene match.

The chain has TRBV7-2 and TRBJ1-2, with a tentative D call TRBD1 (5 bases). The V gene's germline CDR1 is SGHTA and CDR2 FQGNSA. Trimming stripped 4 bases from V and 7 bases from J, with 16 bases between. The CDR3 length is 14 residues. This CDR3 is CASSSDGTVGGYTF. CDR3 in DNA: TGTGCCAGCAGCTCAGACGGGACCGTCGGTGGCTACACCTTC.

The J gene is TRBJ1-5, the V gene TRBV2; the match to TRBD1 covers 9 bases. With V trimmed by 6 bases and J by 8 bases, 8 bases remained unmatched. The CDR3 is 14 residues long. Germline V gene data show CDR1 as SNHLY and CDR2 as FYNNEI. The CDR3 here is CASRGTGRGEPQHF. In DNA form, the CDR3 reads TGTGCCAGCAGGGGGACAGGGCGGGGGGAGCCCCAGCATTTT.

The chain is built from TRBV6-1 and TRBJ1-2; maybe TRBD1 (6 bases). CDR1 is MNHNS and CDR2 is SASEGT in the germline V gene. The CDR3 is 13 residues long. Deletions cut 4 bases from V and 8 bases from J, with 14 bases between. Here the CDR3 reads CASSARTGYGYTF. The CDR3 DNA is TGTGCCAGCAGTGCCCGTACAGGGTACGGCTACACCTTC.

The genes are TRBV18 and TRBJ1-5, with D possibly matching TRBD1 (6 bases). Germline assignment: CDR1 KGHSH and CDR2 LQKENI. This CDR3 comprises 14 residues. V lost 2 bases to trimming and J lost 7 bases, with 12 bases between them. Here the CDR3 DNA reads TGTGCCAGCTCACCAGAGACAGGTGGACAGCCCCAGCATTTT. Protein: CASSPETGGQPQHF.

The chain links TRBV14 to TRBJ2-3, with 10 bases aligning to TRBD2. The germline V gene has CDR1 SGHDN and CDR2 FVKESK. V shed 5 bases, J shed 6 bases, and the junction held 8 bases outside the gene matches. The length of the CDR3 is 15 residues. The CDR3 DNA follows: TGTGCCAGCAGCTTCGGGCCGACTAGCGGGGATACGCAGTATTTT. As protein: CASSFGPTSGDTQYF.

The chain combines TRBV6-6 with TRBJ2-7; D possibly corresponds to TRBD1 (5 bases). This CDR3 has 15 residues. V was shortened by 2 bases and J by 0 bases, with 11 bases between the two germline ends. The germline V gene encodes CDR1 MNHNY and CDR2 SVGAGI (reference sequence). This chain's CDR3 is CASSYLQASSYEQYF. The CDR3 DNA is TGTGCCAGCAGTTACCTACAGGCAAGCTCCTACGAGCAGTACTTC.

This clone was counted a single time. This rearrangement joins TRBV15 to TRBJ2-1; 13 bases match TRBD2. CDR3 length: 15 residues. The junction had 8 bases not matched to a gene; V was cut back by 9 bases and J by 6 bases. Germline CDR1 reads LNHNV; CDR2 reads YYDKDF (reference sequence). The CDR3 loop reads CATQVTSGGANEQFF. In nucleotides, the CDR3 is TGTGCCACACAGGTTACTAGCGGGGGGGCCAATGAGCAGTTCTTC.

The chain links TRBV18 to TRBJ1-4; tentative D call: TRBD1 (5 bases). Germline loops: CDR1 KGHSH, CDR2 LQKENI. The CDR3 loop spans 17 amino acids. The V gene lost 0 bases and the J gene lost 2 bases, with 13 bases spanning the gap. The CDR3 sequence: CASSPPKGRSTNEKLFF. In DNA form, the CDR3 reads TGTGCCAGCTCACCACCGAAGGGGCGGAGTACTAATGAAAAACTGTTTTTT. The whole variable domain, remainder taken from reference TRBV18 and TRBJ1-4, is NAGVMQNPRHLVRRRGQEARLRCSPMKGHSHVYWYRQLPEEGLKFMVYLQKENIIDESGMPKERFSAEFPKEGPSILRIQQVVRGDSAAYFCASSPPKGRSTNEKLFFGSGTQLSVL.

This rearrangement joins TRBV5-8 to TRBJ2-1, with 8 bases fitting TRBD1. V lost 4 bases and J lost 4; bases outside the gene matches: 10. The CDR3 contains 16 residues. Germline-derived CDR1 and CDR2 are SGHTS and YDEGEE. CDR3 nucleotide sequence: TGTGCCAGCAGCCCCCAGACAGGGGCCACTTACAATGAGCAGTTCTTC. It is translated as CASSPQTGATYNEQFF. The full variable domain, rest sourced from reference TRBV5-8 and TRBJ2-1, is EAGVTQSPTHLIKTRGQQATLRCSPISGHTSVYWYQQALGLGLQFLLWYDEGEERNRGNFPPRFSGRQFPNYSSELNVNALELEDSALYLCASSPQTGATYNEQFFGPGTRLTVL.

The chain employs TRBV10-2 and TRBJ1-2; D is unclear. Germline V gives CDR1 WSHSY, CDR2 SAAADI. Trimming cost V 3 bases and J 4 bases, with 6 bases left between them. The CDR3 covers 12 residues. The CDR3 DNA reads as TGCGCCAGCAGTGAACAGTCCTATGGCTACACCTTC. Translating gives CASSEQSYGYTF.

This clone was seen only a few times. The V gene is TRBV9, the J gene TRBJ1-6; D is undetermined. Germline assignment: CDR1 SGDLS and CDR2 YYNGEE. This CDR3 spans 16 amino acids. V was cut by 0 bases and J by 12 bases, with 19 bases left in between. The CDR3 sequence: CASSVAYRGGNGPLHF. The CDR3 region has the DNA TGTGCCAGCAGCGTAGCCTACCGGGGAGGTAATGGACCCCTCCACTTT.

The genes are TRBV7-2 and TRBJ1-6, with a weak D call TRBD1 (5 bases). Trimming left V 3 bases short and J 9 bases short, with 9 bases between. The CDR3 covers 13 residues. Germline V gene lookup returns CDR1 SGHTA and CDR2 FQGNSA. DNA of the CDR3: TGTGCCAGCAGCTTTGAGGGGCGTTCACCCCTCCACTTT. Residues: CASSFEGRSPLHF.